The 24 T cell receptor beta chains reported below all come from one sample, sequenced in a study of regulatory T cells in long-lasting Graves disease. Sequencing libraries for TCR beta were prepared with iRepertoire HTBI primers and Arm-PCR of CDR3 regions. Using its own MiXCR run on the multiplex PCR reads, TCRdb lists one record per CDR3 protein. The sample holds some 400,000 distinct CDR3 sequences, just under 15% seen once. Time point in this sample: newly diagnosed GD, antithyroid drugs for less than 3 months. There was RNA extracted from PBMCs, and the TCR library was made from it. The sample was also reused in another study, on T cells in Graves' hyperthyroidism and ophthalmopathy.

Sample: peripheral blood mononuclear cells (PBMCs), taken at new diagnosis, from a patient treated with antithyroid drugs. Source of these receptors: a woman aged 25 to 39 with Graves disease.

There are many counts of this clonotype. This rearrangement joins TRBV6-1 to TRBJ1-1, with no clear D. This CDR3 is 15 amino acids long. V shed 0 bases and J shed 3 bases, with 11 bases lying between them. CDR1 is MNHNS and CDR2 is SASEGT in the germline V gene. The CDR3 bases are TGTGCCAGCAGTGAAGCCCCTCCCGCCTACACTGAAGCTTTCTTT. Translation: CASSEAPPAYTEAFF.

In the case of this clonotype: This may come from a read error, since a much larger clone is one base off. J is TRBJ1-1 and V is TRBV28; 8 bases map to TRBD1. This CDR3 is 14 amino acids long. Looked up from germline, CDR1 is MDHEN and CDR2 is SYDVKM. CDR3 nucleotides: TGTGCCAACAGTTTATCGGGACAGGACACTGAAGCTTTCTTT. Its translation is CANSLSGQDTEAFF.

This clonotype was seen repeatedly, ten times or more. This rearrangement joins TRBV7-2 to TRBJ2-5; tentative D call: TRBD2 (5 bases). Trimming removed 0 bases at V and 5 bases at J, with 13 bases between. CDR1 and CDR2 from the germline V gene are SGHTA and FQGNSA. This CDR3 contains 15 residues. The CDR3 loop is CASSLAWTGGETQYF. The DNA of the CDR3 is TGTGCCAGCAGCTTAGCGTGGACTGGTGGGGAGACCCAGTACTTC.

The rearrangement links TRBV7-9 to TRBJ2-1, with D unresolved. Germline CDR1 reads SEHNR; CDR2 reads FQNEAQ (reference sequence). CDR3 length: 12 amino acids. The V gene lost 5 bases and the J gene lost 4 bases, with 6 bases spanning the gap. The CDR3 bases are TGTGCCAGCAGCGCCAATTACAATGAGCAGTTCTTC. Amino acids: CASSANYNEQFF.

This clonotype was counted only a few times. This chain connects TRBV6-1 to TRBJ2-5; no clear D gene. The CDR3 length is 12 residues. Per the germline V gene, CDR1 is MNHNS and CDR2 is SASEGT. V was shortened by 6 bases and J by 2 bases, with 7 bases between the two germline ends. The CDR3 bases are TGTGCCAGCAGGACCGCTCAAGAGACCCAGTACTTC. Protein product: CASRTAQETQYF.

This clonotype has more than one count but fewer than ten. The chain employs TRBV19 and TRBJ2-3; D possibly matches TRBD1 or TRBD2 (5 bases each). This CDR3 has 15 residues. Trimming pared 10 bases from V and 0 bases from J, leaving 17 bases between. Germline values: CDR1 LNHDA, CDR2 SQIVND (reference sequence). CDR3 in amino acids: CATTLRDLSTDTQYF. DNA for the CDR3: TGTGCCACAACCCTACGGGACCTTAGCACAGATACGCAGTATTTT.

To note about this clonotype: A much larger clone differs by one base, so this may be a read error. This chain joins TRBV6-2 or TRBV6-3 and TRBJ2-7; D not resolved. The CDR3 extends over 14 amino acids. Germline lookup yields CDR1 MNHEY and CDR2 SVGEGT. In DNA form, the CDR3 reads TGTGCCGGCAGTTACTCGCGGCCTTCCTACGAGCAGTACTTC. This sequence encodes CAGSYSRPSYEQYF.

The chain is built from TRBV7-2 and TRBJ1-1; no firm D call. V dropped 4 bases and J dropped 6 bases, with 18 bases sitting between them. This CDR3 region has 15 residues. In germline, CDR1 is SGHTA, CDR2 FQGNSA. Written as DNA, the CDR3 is TGTGCCAGCAGCTCTAGGACGGTGACAAGGGCTGAAGCTTTCTTT. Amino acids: CASSSRTVTRAEAFF. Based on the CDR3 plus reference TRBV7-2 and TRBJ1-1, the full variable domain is GAGVSQSPSNKVTEKGKDVELRCDPISGHTALYWYRQSLGQGLEFLIYFQGNSAPDKSGLPSDRFSAERTGGSVSTLTIQRTQQEDSAVYLCASSSRTVTRAEAFFGQGTRLTVV.

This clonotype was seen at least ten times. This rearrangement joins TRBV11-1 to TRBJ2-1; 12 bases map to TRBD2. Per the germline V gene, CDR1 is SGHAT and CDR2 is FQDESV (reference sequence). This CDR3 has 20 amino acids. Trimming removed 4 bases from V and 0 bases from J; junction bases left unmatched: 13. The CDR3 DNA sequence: TGTGCCAGCAGCTCGGCGGAGGGACTAGCGGGTTCTAGCTCCTACAATGAGCAGTTCTTC. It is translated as CASSSAEGLAGSSSYNEQFF.

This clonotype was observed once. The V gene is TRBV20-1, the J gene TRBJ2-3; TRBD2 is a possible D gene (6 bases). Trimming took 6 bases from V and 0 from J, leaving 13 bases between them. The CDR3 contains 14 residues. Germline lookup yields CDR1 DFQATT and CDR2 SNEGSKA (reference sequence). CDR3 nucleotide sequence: TGCAGTGCCCATGCCAGCGGGAGCACAGATACGCAGTATTTT. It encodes CSAHASGSTDTQYF.

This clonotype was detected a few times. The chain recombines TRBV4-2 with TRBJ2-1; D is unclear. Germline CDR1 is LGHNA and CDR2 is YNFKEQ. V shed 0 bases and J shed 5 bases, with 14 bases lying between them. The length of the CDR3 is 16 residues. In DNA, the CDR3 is TGTGCCAGCAGCCAAGATGTAGCCCTAACGAACAATGAGCAGTTCTTC. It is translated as CASSQDVALTNNEQFF.

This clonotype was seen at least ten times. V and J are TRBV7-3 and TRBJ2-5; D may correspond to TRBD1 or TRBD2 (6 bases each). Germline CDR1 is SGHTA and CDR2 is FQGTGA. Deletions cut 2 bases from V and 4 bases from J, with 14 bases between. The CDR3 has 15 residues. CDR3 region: CASSLRGGGGETQYF. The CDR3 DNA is TGTGCCAGCAGCTTACGCGGAGGAGGGGGAGAGACCCAGTACTTC.

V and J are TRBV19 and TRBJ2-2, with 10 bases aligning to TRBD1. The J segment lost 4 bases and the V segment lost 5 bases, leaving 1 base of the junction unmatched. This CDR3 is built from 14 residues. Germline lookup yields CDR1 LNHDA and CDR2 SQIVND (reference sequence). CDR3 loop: CASSRQGATGELFF. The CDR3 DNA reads TGTGCCAGTAGTCGACAGGGGGCCACCGGGGAGCTGTTTTTT. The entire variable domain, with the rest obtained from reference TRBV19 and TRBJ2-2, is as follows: DGGITQSPKYLFRKEGQNVTLSCEQNLNHDAMYWYRQDPGQGLRLIYYSQIVNDFQKGDIAEGYSVSREKKESFPLTVTSAQKNPTAFYLCASSRQGATGELFFGEGSRLTVL.

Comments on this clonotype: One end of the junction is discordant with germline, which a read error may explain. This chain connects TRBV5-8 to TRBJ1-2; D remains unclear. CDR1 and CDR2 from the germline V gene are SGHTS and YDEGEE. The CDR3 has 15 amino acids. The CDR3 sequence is CASSLPPPDDYGHTF. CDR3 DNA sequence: TGTGCCAGCAGCTTGCCTCCACCGGACGACTATGGCCACACCTTC.

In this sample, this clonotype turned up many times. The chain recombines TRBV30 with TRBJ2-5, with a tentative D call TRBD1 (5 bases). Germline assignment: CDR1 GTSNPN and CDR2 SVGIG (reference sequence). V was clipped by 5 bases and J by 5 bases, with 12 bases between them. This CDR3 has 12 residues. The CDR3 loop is CAWAQGWETQYF. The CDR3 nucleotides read TGTGCCTGGGCTCAGGGATGGGAGACCCAGTACTTC.

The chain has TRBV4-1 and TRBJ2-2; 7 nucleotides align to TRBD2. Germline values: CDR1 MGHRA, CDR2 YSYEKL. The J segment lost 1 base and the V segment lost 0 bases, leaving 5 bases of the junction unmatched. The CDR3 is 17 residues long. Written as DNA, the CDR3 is TGCGCCAGCAGCCAAGATTATGGGGGGGGGAACACCGGGGAGCTGTTTTTT. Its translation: CASSQDYGGGNTGELFF.

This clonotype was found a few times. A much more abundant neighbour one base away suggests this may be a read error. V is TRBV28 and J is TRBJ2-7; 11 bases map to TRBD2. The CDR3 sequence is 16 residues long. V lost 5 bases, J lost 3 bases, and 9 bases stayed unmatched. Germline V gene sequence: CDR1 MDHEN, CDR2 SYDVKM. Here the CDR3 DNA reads TGTGCCAGCAGTCTCCGGCGACTAGCGGGGAACTACGAGCAGTACTTC. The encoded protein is CASSLRRLAGNYEQYF.

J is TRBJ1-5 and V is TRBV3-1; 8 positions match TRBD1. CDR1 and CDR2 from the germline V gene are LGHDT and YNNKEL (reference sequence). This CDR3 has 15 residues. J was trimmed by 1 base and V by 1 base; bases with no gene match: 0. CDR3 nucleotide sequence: TGTGCCAGCAGCCAAGGGACAGGGAGCAATCAGCCCCAGCATTTT. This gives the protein CASSQGTGSNQPQHF.

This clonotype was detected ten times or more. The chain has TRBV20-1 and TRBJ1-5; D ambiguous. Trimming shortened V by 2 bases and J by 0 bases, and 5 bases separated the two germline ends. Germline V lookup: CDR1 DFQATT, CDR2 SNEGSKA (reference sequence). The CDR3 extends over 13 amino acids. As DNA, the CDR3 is TGCAGTGCTAGACGGGATAGCAATCAGCCCCAGCATTTT. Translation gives CSARRDSNQPQHF.

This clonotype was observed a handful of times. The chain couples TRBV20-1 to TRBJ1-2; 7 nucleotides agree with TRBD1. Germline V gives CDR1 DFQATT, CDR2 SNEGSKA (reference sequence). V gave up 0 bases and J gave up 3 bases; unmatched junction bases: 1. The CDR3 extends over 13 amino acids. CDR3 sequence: CSARDQGDYGYTF. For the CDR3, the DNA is TGCAGTGCTAGAGATCAGGGGGACTATGGCTACACCTTC.

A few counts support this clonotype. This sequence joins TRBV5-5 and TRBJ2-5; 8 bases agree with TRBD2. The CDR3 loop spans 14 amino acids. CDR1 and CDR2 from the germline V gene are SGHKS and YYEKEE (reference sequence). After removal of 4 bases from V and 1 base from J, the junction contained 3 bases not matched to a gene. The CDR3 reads CASSRGRLQETQYF. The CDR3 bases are TGTGCCAGCAGCCGCGGGAGGCTCCAAGAGACCCAGTACTTC.

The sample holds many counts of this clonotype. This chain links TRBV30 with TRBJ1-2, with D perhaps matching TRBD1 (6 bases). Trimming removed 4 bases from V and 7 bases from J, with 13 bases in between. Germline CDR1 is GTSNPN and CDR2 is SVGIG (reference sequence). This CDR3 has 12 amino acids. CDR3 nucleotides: TGTGCCTGGAACAGGGATCAGGGTGGCTACACCTTC. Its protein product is CAWNRDQGGYTF. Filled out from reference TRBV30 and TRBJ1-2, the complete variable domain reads SQTIHQWPATLVQPVGSPLSLECTVEGTSNPNLYWYRQAAGRGLQLLFYSVGIGQISSEVPQNLSASRPQDRQFILSSKKLLLSDSGFYLCAWNRDQGGYTFGSGTRLTVV.

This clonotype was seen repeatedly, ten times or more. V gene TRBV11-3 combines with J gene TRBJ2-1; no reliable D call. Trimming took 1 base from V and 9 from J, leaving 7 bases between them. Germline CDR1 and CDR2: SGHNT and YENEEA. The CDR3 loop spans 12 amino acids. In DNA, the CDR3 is TGTGCCAGCAGCTTAGTTCTGCGTGAGCAGTTCTTC. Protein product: CASSLVLREQFF.

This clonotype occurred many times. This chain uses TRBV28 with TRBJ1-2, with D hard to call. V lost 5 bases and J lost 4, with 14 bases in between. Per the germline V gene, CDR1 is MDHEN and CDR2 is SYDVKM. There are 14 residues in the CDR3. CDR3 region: CASSPPRGFYGYTF. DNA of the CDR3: TGTGCCAGCAGTCCCCCCCGTGGTTTCTATGGCTACACCTTC.